Ten or more counts support the clone carrying this TCR beta chain. Its specificity is unknown. TCRdb fed the 5' RACE reads into MiXCR, producing one record per CDR3 protein. Of approximately 250,000 distinct CDR3 sequences listed, 5% to 7% are singletons. The data were obtained in a study of identical twins. General study points: In drawing conclusions, the study used cross-sectional statistical analysis and did not follow the same donors.

Germline values: CDR1 DFQATT, CDR2 SNEGSKA (reference sequence). V was trimmed by 1 base and J by 8 bases, leaving 12 bases between them. This CDR3 region has 13 residues. The same specimen was also included in a second study, on T cells expressing NK-cell markers. Per that study: The study drew TCR beta repertoires from sorted CD3+CD56+NKG2C+, CD3+CD56+NKG2C- and CD3+CD56-NKG2C+ T cells. Also leading the CD3+CD56-NKG2C+ fraction in a few donors were these clonotypes.

This TCR was recovered from a woman aged 18-35 years in good health. The chain has TRBV20-1 and TRBJ2-1, with D possibly being TRBD1 or TRBD2 (5 bases each). Sequencing was performed on CD8+ T cells sorted from blood. The CDR3 region is CSARGGWGDEQFF. In DNA, the CDR3 is TGCAGTGCTAGAGGGGGGTGGGGCGATGAGCAGTTCTTC.